Described below is a single T cell receptor beta chain sequence and its context. This sample is part of a study of cytomegalovirus exposure and HLA in healthy donors. This CDR3 contains 15 residues. The V end was cut by 3 bases, the J end by 1 base, with 12 bases between. Germline values: CDR1 SGHTA, CDR2 FQGNSA. PCR was performed using 60 Vbeta and 13 Jbeta primers. Sequencing was performed with immunoSEQ multiplex PCR; in TCRdb, only in-frame clones are kept and a portion is missing. The data hold approximately 100,000 clones, with roughly three fifths observed a single time. The receptor comes from a man between 25 and 39 years old in good health and CMV-seropositive. The sequencing sample was made of PBMCs. The gene calls are TRBV7-2 and TRBJ1-1; D is uncertain. This CDR3 is CASSFYHRGNTEAFF. CDR3 nucleotides: TGTGCCAGCAGCTTCTATCACCGGGGGAACACTGAAGCTTTCTTT.